This TCR beta chain comes out of a study of CD8 T cells in Susac syndrome. The germline V gene has CDR1 GTSNPN and CDR2 SVGIG (reference sequence). V was clipped by 0 bases and J by 7 bases; unmatched bases: 9. The CDR3 is 15 amino acids. The RNA input was roughly 0.45 to 1 ug, and it was reverse transcribed with random hexamers. An immunoSEQ multiplex PCR generated amplified TCR beta CDR3 products spanning 54 Vbeta and 13 Jbeta. TCRdb re-derived calls from the immunoSEQ multiplex PCR reads in MiXCR, one entry per CDR3 protein. The sample includes 150,000 to 200,000 distinct CDR3 sequences, around 94% of them seen just once. Sequencing of TCR beta was carried out in blood CD8+ and CD4+ T cells.

The receptor was derived from a human donor with multiple sclerosis. The chain combines TRBV30 with TRBJ2-1; 7 nucleotides agree with TRBD2. Sequences were obtained from CD4+ T cells from PBMCs. DNA for the CDR3: TGTGCCTGGAGTGTACTGAGCGGGATCGGGAATGAGCAGTTCTTC. It is translated as CAWSVLSGIGNEQFF. Supplemented by reference TRBV30 and TRBJ2-1, the full variable domain reads SQTIHQWPATLVQPVGSPLSLECTVEGTSNPNLYWYRQAAGRGLQLLFYSVGIGQISSEVPQNLSASRPQDRQFILSSKKLLLSDSGFYLCAWSVLSGIGNEQFFGPGTRLTVL.